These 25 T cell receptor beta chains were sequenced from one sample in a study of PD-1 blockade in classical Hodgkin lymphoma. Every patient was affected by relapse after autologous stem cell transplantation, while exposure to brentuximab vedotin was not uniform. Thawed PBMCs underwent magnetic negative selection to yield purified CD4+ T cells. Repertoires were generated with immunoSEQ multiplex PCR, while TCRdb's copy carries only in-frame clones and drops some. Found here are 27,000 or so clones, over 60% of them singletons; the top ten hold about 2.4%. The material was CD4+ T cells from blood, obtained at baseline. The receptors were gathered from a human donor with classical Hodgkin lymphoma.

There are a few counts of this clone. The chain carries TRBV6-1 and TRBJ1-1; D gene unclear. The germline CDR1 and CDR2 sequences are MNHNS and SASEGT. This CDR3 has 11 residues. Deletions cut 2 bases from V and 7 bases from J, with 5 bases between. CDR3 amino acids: CASSEQFEAFF. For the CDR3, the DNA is TGTGCCAGCAGTGAACAGTTTGAAGCTTTCTTT.

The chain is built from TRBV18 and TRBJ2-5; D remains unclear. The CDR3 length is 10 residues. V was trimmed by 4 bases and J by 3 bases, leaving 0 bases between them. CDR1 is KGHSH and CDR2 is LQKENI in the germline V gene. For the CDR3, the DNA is TGTGCCAGCTCACAAGAGACCCAGTACTTC. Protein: CASSQETQYF.

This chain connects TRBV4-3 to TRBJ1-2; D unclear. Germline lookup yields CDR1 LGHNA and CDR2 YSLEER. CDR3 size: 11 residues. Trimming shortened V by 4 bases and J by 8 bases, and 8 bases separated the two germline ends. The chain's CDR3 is CASSRGGGYTF. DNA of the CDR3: TGCGCCAGCAGCCGTGGAGGCGGCTACACCTTC.

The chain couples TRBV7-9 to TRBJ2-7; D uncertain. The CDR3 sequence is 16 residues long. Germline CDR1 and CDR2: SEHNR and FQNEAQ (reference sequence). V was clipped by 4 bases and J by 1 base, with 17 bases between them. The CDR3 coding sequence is TGTGCCAGCAGCTCGCCCGGCAATGTACAGTCCTACGAGCAGTACTTC. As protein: CASSSPGNVQSYEQYF. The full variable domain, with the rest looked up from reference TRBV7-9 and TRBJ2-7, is DTGVSQNPRHKITKRGQNVTFRCDPISEHNRLYWYRQTLGQGPEFLTYFQNEAQLEKSRLLSDRFSAERPKGSFSTLEIQRTEQGDSAMYLCASSSPGNVQSYEQYFGPGTRLTVT.

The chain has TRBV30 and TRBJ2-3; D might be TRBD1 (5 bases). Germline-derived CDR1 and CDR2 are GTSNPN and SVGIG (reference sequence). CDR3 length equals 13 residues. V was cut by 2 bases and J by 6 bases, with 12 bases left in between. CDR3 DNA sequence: TGTGCCTGGAGTAAAGGGGCCAGGGATACGCAGTATTTT. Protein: CAWSKGARDTQYF.

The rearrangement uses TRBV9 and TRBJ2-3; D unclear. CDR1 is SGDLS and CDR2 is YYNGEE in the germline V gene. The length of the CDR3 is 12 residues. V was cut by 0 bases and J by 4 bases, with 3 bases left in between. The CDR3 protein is CASSVVSDTQYF. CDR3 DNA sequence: TGTGCCAGCAGCGTAGTTTCAGATACGCAGTATTTT.

The CDR3 DNA is TGTGCCAGCAGCGCGAAACTGAACACCGGGGAGCTGTTTTTT. It translates to CASSAKLNTGELFF. J is TRBJ2-2 and V is TRBV7-9, with no clear D. The ends were cut back, 5 bases at V and 1 base at J, with 8 bases in the middle. The CDR3 totals 14 residues. Germline assignment: CDR1 SEHNR and CDR2 FQNEAQ (reference sequence).

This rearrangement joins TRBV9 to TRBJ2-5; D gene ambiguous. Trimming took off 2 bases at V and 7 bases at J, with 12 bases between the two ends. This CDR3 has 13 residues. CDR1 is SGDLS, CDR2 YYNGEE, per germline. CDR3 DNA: TGTGCCAGCAGCGTTCTAGAGGTCGGGACCCAGTACTTC. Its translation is CASSVLEVGTQYF.

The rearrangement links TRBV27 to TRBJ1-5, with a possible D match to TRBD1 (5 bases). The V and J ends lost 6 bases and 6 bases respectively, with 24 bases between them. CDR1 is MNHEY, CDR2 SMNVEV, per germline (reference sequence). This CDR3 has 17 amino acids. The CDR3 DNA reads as TGTGCCAGCAGGTCCCGGGGGGGTCCGGGGAGAAGTCAGCCCCAGCATTTT. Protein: CASRSRGGPGRSQPQHF.

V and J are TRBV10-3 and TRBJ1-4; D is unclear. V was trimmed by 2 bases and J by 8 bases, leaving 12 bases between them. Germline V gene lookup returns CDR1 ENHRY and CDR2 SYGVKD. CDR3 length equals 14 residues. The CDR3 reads CAISEERDGEKLFF. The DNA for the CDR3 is TGTGCCATCAGTGAGGAGAGGGATGGAGAAAAACTGTTTTTT.

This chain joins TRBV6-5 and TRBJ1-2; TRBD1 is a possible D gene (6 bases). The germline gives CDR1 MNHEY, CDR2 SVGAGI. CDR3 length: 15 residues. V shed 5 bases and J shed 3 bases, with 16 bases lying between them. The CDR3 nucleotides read TGTGCCAGCAGTCAAACCACACAGGGCCACTATGGCTACACCTTC. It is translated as CASSQTTQGHYGYTF.

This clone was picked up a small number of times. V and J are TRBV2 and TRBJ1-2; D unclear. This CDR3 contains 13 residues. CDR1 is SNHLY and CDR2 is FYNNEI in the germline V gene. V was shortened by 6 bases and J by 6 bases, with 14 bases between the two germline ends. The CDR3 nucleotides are TGTGCCAGCAGCGAAACATGGAAGGATGGCTACACCTTC. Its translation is CASSETWKDGYTF. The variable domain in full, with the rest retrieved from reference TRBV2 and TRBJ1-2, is EPEVTQTPSHQVTQMGQEVILRCVPISNHLYFYWYRQILGQKVEFLVSFYNNEISEKSEIFDDQFSVERPDGSNFTLKIRSTKLEDSAMYFCASSETWKDGYTFGSGTRLTVV.

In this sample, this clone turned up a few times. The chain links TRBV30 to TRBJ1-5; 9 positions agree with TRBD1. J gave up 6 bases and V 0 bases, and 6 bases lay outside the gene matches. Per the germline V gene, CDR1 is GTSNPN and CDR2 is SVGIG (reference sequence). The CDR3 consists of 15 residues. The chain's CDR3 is CAWSVLGQGSQPQHF. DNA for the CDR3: TGTGCCTGGAGTGTATTGGGACAGGGTAGTCAGCCCCAGCATTTT.

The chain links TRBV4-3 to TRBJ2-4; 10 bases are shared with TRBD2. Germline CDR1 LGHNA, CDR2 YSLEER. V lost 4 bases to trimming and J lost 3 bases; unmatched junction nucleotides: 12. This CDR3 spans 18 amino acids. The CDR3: CASSPRGASGGGKNIQYF. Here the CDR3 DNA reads TGCGCCAGCAGCCCCCGTGGGGCTAGCGGGGGTGGCAAAAACATTCAGTACTTC.

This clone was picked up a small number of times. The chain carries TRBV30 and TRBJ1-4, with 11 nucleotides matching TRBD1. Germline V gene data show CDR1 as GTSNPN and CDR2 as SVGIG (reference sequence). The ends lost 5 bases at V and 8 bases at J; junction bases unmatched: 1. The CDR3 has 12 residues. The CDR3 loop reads CAWGDRGEKLFF. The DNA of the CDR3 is TGTGCCTGGGGGGACAGGGGGGAAAAACTGTTTTTT.

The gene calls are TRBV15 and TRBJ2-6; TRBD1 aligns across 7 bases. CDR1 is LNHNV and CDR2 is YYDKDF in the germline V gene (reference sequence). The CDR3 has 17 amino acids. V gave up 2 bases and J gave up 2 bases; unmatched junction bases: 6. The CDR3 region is CATSRRRQGAGANVLTF. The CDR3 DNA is TGTGCCACCAGCAGACGACGACAGGGTGCTGGGGCCAACGTCCTGACTTTC.

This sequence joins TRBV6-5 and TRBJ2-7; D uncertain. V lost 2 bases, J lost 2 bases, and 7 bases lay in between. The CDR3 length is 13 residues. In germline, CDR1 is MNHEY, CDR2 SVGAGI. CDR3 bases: TGTGCCAGCAGTTACAGTAGGACCTACGAGCAGTACTTC. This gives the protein CASSYSRTYEQYF.

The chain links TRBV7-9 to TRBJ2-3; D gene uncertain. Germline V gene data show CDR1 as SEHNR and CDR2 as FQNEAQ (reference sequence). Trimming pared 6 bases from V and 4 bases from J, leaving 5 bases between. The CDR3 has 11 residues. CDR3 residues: CASSYPDTQYF. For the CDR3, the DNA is TGTGCCAGCAGTTACCCAGATACGCAGTATTTT.

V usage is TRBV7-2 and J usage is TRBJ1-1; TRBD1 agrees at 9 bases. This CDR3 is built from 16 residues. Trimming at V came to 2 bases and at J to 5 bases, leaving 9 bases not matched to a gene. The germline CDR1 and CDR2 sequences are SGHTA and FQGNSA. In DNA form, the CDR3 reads TGTGCCAGCAGCTTAACCCCCAGGACAGGGGTGACTGAAGCTTTCTTT. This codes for CASSLTPRTGVTEAFF.

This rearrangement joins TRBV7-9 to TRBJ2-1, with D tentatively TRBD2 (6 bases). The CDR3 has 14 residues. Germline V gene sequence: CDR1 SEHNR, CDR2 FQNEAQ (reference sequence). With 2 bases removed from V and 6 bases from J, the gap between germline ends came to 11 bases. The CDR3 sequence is CASSLLEGLNEQFF. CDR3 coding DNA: TGTGCCAGCAGCTTACTGGAGGGTCTCAATGAGCAGTTCTTC.

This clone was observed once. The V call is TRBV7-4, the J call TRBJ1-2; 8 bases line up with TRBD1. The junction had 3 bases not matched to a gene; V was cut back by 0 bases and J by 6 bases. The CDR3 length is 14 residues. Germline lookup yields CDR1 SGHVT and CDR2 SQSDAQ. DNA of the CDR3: TGTGCCAGCAGCTTAGCTTCAGGGGGCGATGGCTACACCTTC. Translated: CASSLASGGDGYTF.

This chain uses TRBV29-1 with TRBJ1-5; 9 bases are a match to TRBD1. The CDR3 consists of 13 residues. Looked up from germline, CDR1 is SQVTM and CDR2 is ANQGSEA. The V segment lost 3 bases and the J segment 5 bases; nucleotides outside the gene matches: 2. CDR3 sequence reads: CSVEGQGYQPQHF. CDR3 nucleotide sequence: TGCAGCGTTGAGGGACAGGGCTATCAGCCCCAGCATTTT.

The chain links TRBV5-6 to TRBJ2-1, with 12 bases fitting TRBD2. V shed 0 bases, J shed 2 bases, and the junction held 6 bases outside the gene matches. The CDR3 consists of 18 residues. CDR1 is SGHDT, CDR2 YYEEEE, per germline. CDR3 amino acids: CASSLDLAGGAAYNEQFF. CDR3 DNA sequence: TGTGCCAGCAGCTTGGACCTAGCGGGGGGGGCCGCCTACAATGAGCAGTTCTTC.

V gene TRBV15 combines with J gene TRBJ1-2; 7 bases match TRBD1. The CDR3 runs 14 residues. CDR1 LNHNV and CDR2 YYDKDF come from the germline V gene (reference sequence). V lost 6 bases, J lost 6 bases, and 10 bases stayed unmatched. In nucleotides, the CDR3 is TGTGCCACCAGAAAAACGACAGGGTATCATGGCTACACCTTC. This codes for CATRKTTGYHGYTF.

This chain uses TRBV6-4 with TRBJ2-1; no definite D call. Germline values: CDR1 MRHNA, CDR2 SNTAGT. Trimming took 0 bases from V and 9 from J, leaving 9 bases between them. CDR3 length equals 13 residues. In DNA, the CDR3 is TGTGCCAGCAGTGACTCGTTGCTAGGTGAGCAGTTCTTC. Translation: CASSDSLLGEQFF.